The clone carrying this T cell receptor (beta chain) was seen once. The data were taken from a study of T-cell reconstitution after alpha-beta-depleted transplantation in children. The authors prepared the TCRbeta library with unique molecular identifiers. One entry per CDR3 protein, called by TCRdb with MiXCR from the PCR reads. The data hold fewer than 400,000 distinct CDR3 sequences, with about a fifth observed a single time. V was shortened by 4 bases and J by 7 bases, with 23 bases between the two germline ends. The CDR3 runs 16 residues. Germline V gives CDR1 KGHSY, CDR2 FQNENV. The starting material was PBMCs from the stem cell graft donor, obtained from the stem cell graft. J is TRBJ2-7 and V is TRBV16, with a possible D match to TRBD2 (6 bases). This receptor was identified in a human donor who donated a stem cell graft to a child with acute myeloid leukemia. This CDR3 reads CASSRNPAGRIGEQYF. CDR3 coding DNA: TGTGCCAGCAGCCGAAATCCGGCGGGGAGGATAGGTGAGCAGTACTTC.